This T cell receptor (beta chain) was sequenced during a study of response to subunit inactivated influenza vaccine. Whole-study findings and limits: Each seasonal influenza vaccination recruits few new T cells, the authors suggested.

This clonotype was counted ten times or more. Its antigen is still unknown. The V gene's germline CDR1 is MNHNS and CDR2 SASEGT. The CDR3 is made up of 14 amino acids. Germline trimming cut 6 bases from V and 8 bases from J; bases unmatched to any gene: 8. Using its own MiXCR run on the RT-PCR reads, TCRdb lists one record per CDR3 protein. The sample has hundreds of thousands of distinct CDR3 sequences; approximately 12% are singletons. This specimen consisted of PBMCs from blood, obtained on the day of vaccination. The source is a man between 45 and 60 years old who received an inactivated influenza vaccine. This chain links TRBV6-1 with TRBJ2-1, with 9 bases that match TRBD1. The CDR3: CASSEYRGRDEQFF. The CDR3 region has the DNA TGTGCCAGCAGCGAATACAGGGGGCGGGATGAGCAGTTCTTC.